This T cell receptor (beta chain) was obtained from a study of CD8+ T cells in alopecia areata (dated by TCRdb to the late 2010s). A note on the overall study: High-throughput TCRbeta sequencing was used to examine T cell clonal expansion in alopecia areata in both the C3H/HeJ mouse model and human patients. RNA was obtained with the PAXgene miRNA kit for fixed scalp, the miRNeasy kit for PBMCs, and the RNeasy kit for mouse skin. TCRbeta CDR3 regions were amplified by immunoSEQ multiplex PCR with 35 Vbeta forward and 13 Jbeta reverse primers. In humans, TCRbeta sequencing was performed on scalp tissue and on sorted CD4+ and CD8+ peripheral blood T cells from healthy controls and from patients with patchy or totalis/universalis alopecia areata. Scalp clonality was compared among normal scalp (n=4), patchy alopecia areata scalp (n=8), and alopecia totalis/universalis scalp (n=8). What the study reported, not specific to this receptor: Compared with normal scalp, lesional scalp had higher clonality and more expanded CD8+ clones, particularly in alopecia totalis/universalis, a pattern that suggests antigenic drive. Unlike mouse skin, where gammadelta T cells dominate, normal human skin contains resident alphabeta T cells that get sequenced too, which complicates analysis of the scalp TCR repertoire. TCR sequences shared between patients were less clear than in mice, possibly partly because of HLA diversity in the patient population.

PBMCs were isolated by density centrifugation and stained for CD3, CD4 and CD8, after which CD4+ and CD8+ T cells were sorted on a FACSAria. Scalp biopsies and blood samples were provided by unaffected controls. The sample holds many counts of this clone. Its binding antigen is unknown. No base-level quality is on record; no much larger clone is a single base apart. The CDR3 covers 17 residues, taking in both the cysteine and the phenylalanine. The sequence is cut down to CDR3 DNA, 51 bases in frame from base 1. Reading the germline V gene gives CDR1 LGHNA and CDR2 YNFKEQ. V sheds 4 bases and J sheds 0 bases, leaving 16 bases between their ends. The protocol used for the library was the immunoSEQ multiplex PCR assay. RNA was extracted from all samples and reverse transcribed into cDNA, which served as template for TCR sequencing. SuperScript III was used to make first-strand cDNA, primed with a 2:1 mix of oligo-dT and random hexamers. A synthetic immune receptor repertoire was used to assess amplification bias, and residual bias was removed computationally. The original methods were these. Raw reads were preprocessed to remove errors, and CDR3 was defined by IMGT conventions from the conserved cysteine to phenylalanine. Clonality was computed by normalizing Shannon entropy by log2 of the number of productive unique TCRs and subtracting the result from 1. Whether scalp clones were CD4 or CD8 was inferred by matching scalp TCRbeta sequences against CD4 and CD8 repertoires sorted from blood. Not all clones reach the TCRdb copy of this immuneACCESS table, which keeps in-frame sequences only. Checked studies attribute under half of the gap to unresolved V genes and leave the rest unexplained. V, J and clone size are those of that table, while D and trimming were read from the DNA. The table for this sample lists 90,000 to 150,000 clones; approximately 58% of them were counted only once. The ten largest clones take up around 3% of the sample.

The chain is assembled from TRBV4-2 and TRBJ2-4, and the D gene may be TRBD2, 7 bases matching. The receptor's source is a human donor in good health. The sample comprised CD4+ T cells sorted from blood. This receptor carries the CDR3 CASSPAGQRLAKNIQYF. In nucleotide form, the sequence is TGTGCCAGCAGCCCAGCGGGACAAAGACTAGCCAAAAACATTCAGTACTTC.